This is a list of T cell receptor beta chains from one sample in a study of T cell repertoires in cytomegalovirus infection. These receptors lack a known antigen. MiXCR was run by TCRdb on the reads, yielding one entry per CDR3 protein. The table records hundreds of thousands of distinct CDR3 sequences, around a third of them present only once. Specimen: cultured PBMCs, collected from culture after CMV antigen stimulation. These receptors all come from a human donor in good health (CMV status not recorded). Some clones in this sample may be carry-over from other donors' samples. CDR3s include the opening cysteine and the closing phenylalanine or tryptophan. D genes are given only for firm matches. Size is omitted from some rows. Given values are once, few, many or a class for expanded clones.

clone size | J gene | D gene | V gene | CDR3 DNA | CDR3 protein
NA | TRBJ2-5 | NA | TRBV7-9 | TGTGCCAGCAGCGCCTTAGCGGCCCAGTACTTC | CASSALAAQYF
NA | TRBJ1-5 | NA | TRBV25-1 | TGTGCCAGCAGTGAATCGGGGGCCGGCAATCAGCCCCAGCATTTT | CASSESGAGNQPQHF
many | TRBJ2-1 | TRBD2 | TRBV7-2 | TGTGCCAGCAGCTTATGGAGCGGGATCTCCTACAATGAGCAGTTCTTC | CASSLWSGISYNEQFF
few | TRBJ2-5 | TRBD2 | TRBV12-3/TRBV12-4 | TGTGCCAGCAGCCCAAGGACTAGCGGGAAACGGTCGGGAGAGACCCAGTACTTC | CASSPRTSGKRSGETQYF
NA | TRBJ2-7 | TRBD1 | TRBV25-1 | TGTGCCAGCAGGGACAGGTCGTACTCCTACGAGCAGTACTTC | CASRDRSYSYEQYF
NA | TRBJ1-6 | NA | TRBV4-1 | TGCACCAGCAGCCTTCCGGGACTACATCAAGGGTATAATTCACCCCTCCACTTT | CTSSLPGLHQGYNSPLHF
NA | TRBJ2-7 | NA | TRBV4-3 | TGCGCCAGCAGCCAAACAGGGTGGGGTGGCGAGCAGTACTTC | CASSQTGWGGEQYF
NA | TRBJ2-1 | NA | TRBV12-3/TRBV12-4 | TGTGCCAGCAGTTTTATGCCCAATGAGCAGTTCTTC | CASSFMPNEQFF
NA | TRBJ1-2 | NA | TRBV7-2 | TGTGCCAGCAGTCGTACAGGGACCGAAACTTATGGCTACACCTTC | CASSRTGTETYGYTF
NA | TRBJ1-2 | NA | TRBV18 | TGTGCCAGCTCACCGAACAGGGATAATAATGGCTACACCTTC | CASSPNRDNNGYTF
few | TRBJ2-7 | TRBD1 | TRBV28 | TGTGCCAGCAGTTCCCCGGGACAGGGGGTTTACGAGCAGTACTTC | CASSSPGQGVYEQYF
few | TRBJ1-1 | NA | TRBV6-1 | TGTGCCAGCAGGCTACAGGAGGACACTGAAGCTTTCTTT | CASRLQEDTEAFF
many | TRBJ2-1 | NA | TRBV7-2 | TGTGCCAGCAGCTTACGGGGTAACTACAATGAGCAGTTCTTC | CASSLRGNYNEQFF